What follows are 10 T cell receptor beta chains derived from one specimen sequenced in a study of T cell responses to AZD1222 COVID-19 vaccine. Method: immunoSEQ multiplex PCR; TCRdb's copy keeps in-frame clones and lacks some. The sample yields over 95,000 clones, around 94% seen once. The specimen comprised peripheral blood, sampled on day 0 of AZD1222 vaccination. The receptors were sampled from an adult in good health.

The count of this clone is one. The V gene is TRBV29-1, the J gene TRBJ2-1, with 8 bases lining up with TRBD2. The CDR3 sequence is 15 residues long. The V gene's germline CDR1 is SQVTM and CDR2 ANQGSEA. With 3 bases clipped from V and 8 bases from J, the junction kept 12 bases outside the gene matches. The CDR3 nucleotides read TGCAGCGTTGATAACGGGGGGGCCGTCTTGCATGAGCAGTTCTTC. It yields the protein CSVDNGGAVLHEQFF.

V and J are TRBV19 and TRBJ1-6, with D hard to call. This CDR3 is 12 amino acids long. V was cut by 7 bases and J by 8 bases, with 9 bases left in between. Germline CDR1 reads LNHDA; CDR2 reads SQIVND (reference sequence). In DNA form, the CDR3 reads TGTGCCAGTACGGGGAGATATTCACCCCTCCACTTT. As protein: CASTGRYSPLHF. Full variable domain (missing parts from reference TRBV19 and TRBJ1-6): DGGITQSPKYLFRKEGQNVTLSCEQNLNHDAMYWYRQDPGQGLRLIYYSQIVNDFQKGDIAEGYSVSREKKESFPLTVTSAQKNPTAFYLCASTGRYSPLHFGNGTRLTVT.

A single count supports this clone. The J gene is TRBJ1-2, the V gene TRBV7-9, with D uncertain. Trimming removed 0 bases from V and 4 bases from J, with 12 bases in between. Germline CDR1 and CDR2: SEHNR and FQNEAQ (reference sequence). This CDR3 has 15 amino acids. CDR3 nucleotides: TGTGCCAGCAGCTTAGCATCCGAGGGAGGCTATGGCTACACCTTC. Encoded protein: CASSLASEGGYGYTF.

CDR3 sequence: CASSLDRESGELFF. Here the CDR3 DNA reads TGTGCCAGCAGCCTGGACAGGGAGAGCGGGGAGCTGTTTTTT. This rearrangement joins TRBV7-9 to TRBJ2-2; 8 nucleotides agree with TRBD1. Germline assignment: CDR1 SEHNR and CDR2 FQNEAQ (reference sequence). The CDR3 totals 14 residues. V was clipped by 5 bases and J by 7 bases; unmatched bases: 6.

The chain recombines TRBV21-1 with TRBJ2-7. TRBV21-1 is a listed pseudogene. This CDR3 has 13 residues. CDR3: CASPDWGSYEQYF. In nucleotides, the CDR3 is TGTGCCAGCCCCGACTGGGGATCCTACGAGCAGTACTTC.

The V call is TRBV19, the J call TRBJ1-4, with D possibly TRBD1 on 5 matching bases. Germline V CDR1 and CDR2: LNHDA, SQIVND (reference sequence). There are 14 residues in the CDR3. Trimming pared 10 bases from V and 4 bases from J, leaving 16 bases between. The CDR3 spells CATSRDAYNEKLFF. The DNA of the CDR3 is TGTGCCACAAGCCGGGACGCCTATAATGAAAAACTGTTTTTT.

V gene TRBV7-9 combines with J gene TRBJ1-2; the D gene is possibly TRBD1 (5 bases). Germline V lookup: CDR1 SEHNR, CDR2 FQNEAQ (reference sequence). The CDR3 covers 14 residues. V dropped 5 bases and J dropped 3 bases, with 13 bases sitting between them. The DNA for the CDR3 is TGTGCCAGCAGCCCCCTGGGGCAAGACTATGGCTACACCTTC. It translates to CASSPLGQDYGYTF.

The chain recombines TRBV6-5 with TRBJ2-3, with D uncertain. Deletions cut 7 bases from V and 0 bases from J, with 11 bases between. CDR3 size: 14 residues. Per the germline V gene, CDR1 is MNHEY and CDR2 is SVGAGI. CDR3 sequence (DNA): TGTGCCAGCACCCCAGCAAAGAGCACAGATACGCAGTATTTT. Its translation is CASTPAKSTDTQYF.

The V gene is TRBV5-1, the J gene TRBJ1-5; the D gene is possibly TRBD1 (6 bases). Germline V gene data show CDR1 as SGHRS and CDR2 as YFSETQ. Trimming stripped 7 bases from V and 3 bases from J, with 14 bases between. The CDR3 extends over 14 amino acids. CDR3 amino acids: CASPPGQLNQPQHF. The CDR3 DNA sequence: TGCGCCAGCCCCCCCGGACAGCTCAATCAGCCCCAGCATTTT. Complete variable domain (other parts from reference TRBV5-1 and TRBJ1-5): KAGVTQTPRYLIKTRGQQVTLSCSPISGHRSVSWYQQTPGQGLQFLFEYFSETQRNKGNFPGRFSGRQFSNSRSEMNVSTLELGDSALYLCASPPGQLNQPQHFGDGTRLSIL.

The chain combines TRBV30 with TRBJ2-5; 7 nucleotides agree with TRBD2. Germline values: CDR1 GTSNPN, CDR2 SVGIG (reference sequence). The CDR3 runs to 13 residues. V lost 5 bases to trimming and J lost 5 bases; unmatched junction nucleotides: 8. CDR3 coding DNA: TGTGCCTGGGAACCTGGACTAGGGGAGACCCAGTACTTC. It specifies CAWEPGLGETQYF.